This T cell receptor (beta chain) was documented in a study of shared clonotypes between healthy human individuals. Study results and limitations: Some naive CD4 clonotypes, roughly 4.5%, turned up in common across four donors. The sole specimen, blood, was sampled, and tissue repertoires likely differ. Estimated richness values were generally larger in naive subsets than in memory subsets.

Trimming pared 7 bases from V and 7 bases from J, leaving 13 bases between. The CDR3 sequence is 12 residues long. Germline CDR1 reads MNHNY; CDR2 reads SVGAGI (reference sequence). Note on this clone: The antigen is unknown.

Per the study methods: Filtering differed because ImmunoSEQ produced junction-only sequences that carried no quality scores. Some clones are missing from TCRdb's copy, which holds only in-frame ones; the method was immunoSEQ multiplex PCR. V and J calls and clone size are as listed in that table; D and trimming were resolved from the DNA. Among under 1,100,000 clones listed, around 82% were seen once. Input material: memory CD4+ T cells from PBMCs. This sample's subset: CD45RA-negative fraction. The sequence came from a man younger than 35 in good health. Some clones in this sample may be carry-over from other donors' samples. The genes are TRBV6-6 and TRBJ1-2; D possibly corresponds to TRBD1 (5 bases). CDR3 bases: TGTGCCAGCAAAGGCCAGGGTAGTGGCTACACCTTC. Translated, it gives CASKGQGSGYTF.